One and the same sample provided the 5 T cell receptor beta chains below, sequenced in a study of Ad26.COV2.S vaccination and SARS-CoV-2 variants. Treatment of the sample: around 19 received Ad26.COV2.S at low or high dose, single or two shots; about 5 received placebo; per-sample allocation not given. At day 63 after the first vaccine or placebo injection, samples were drawn. Using immunoSEQ multiplex PCR, the repertoire was profiled, and TCRdb retains in-frame clones only, with some absent. The sample consists of about 350,000 clones, about 88% of them appearing once. The sample in question was peripheral blood, obtained in a trial of Ad26.COV2.S vaccine versus placebo. The source is a person aged 18-60 years who received the Ad26.COV2.S COVID-19 vaccine or a placebo.

The V and J genes are TRBV19 and TRBJ2-3; D ambiguous. V gave up 3 bases and J gave up 4 bases, with 8 bases separating them. CDR3 length: 13 residues. Germline CDR1 and CDR2: LNHDA and SQIVND (reference sequence). The CDR3: CASSMSRADTQYF. For the CDR3, the DNA is TGTGCCAGTAGTATGTCCCGAGCAGATACGCAGTATTTT.

The chain uses TRBV27 and TRBJ2-5; D could derive from TRBD1 or TRBD2 (5 bases each). The CDR3 is 13 amino acids. In germline, CDR1 is MNHEY, CDR2 SMNVEV (reference sequence). V was trimmed by 4 bases and J by 1 base, leaving 7 bases between them. CDR3: CASSYGAQETQYF. The CDR3 DNA sequence: TGTGCCAGCAGTTACGGGGCCCAAGAGACCCAGTACTTC.

The rearrangement uses TRBV9 and TRBJ2-7, with a weak D call TRBD2 (6 bases). CDR3 size: 15 residues. In germline, CDR1 is SGDLS, CDR2 YYNGEE. Trimming removed 3 bases at V and 0 bases at J, with 13 bases between. In DNA, the CDR3 is TGTGCCAGCAGCGCATGGGACGGGAGCTCCTACGAGCAGTACTTC. It specifies CASSAWDGSSYEQYF.

The chain carries TRBV11-2 and TRBJ1-6, with D possibly TRBD1 on 6 matching bases. The CDR3 is 18 amino acids. Trimming shortened V by 1 base and J by 0 bases, and 13 bases separated the two germline ends. The germline V gene has CDR1 SGHAT and CDR2 FQNNGV. The CDR3 region is CASSLGGGSGSYNSPLHF. For the CDR3, the DNA is TGTGCCAGCAGCTTAGGGGGGGGCTCGGGCTCCTATAATTCACCCCTCCACTTT. The variable domain in full, with the rest retrieved from reference TRBV11-2 and TRBJ1-6, is EAGVAQSPRYKIIEKRQSVAFWCNPISGHATLYWYQQILGQGPKLLIQFQNNGVVDDSQLPKDRFSAERLKGVDSTLKIQPAKLEDSAVYLCASSLGGGSGSYNSPLHFGNGTRLTVT.

This chain links TRBV5-6 with TRBJ2-5, with 12 bases matching TRBD1. CDR1 and CDR2 from the germline V gene are SGHDT and YYEEEE. The CDR3 is 16 amino acids. V trimming: 4 bases; J trimming: 5 bases; junction bases outside the gene matches: 9. The CDR3 DNA follows: TGTGCCAGCAGCCTAGGGACAGGGGGCTTTCTTGAGACCCAGTACTTC. This gives the protein CASSLGTGGFLETQYF.